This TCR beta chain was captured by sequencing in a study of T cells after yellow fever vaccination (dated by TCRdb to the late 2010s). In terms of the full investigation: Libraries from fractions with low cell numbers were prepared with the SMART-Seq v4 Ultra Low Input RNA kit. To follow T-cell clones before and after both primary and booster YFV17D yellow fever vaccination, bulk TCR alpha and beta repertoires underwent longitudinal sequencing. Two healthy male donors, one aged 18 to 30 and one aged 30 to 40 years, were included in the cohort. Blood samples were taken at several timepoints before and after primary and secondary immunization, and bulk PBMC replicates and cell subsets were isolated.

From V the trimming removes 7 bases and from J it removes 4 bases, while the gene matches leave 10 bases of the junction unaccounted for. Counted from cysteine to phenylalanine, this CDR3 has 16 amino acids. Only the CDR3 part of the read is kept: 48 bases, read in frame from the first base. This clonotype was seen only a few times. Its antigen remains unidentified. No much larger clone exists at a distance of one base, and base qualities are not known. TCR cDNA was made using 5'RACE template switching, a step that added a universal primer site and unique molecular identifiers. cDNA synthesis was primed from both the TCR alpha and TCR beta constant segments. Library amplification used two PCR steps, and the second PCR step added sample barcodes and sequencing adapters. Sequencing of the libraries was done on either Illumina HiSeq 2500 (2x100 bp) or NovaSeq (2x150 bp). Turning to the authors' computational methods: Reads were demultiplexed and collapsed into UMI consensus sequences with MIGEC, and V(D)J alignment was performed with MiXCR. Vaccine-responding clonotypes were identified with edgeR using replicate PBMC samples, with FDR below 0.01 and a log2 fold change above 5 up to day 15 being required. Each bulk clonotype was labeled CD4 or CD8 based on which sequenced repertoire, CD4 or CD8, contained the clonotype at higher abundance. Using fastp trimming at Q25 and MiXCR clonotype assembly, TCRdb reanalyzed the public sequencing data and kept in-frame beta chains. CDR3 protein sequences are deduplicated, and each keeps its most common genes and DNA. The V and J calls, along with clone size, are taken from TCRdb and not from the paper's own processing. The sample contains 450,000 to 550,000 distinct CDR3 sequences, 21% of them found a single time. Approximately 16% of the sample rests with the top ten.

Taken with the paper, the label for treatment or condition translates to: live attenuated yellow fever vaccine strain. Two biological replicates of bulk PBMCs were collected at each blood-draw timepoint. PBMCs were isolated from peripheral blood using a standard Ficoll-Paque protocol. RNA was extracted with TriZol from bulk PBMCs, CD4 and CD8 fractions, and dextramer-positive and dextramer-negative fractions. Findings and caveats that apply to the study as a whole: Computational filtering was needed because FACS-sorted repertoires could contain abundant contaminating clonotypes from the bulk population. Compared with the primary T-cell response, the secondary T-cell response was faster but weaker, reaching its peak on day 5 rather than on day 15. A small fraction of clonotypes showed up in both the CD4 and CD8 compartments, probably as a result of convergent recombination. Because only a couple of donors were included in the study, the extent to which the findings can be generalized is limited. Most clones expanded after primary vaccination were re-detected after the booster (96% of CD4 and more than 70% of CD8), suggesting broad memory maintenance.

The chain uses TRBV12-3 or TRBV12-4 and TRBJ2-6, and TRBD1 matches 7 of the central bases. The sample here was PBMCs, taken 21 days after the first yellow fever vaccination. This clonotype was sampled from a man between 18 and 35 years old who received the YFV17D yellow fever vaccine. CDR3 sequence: CASTLDRAGGANVLTF. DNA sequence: TGTGCCAGCACCCTCGACAGGGCTGGCGGGGCCAACGTCCTGACTTTC.